Shown below are 12 T cell receptor beta chains from a single sample sequenced in a study of response to subunit inactivated influenza vaccine. TCRdb ran MiXCR on the RT-PCR reads and lists one entry per CDR3 protein. The table lists hundreds of thousands of distinct CDR3 sequences, 14% of them singletons, with 6% to 8% in the top ten. The input for sequencing was PBMCs from blood, taken 14 days before vaccination. The source of these receptors is a man aged 45-65 years who received an inactivated influenza vaccine.

This clonotype occurred a few times. This chain joins TRBV11-2 and TRBJ2-3; TRBD2 agrees at 9 bases. The germline CDR1 and CDR2 sequences are SGHAT and FQNNGV. The trim removed 1 base at V and 3 bases at J, leaving 11 bases unmatched. CDR3 length equals 18 residues. DNA of the CDR3: TGTGCCAGCAGCTTAGTAAGGCTAGCGGGAACTGCAACAGATACGCAGTATTTT. Amino acids: CASSLVRLAGTATDTQYF.

The chain combines TRBV3-1 with TRBJ2-2, with D unclear. This CDR3 is 14 amino acids long. Germline V gives CDR1 LGHDT, CDR2 YNNKEL (reference sequence). V was cut by 4 bases and J by 7 bases, with 13 bases left in between. The CDR3 region has the DNA TGTGCCAGCAGCCTCTGGGTATCCGACGGGGAGCTGTTTTTT. Amino acids: CASSLWVSDGELFF.

This clonotype was picked up many times. V gene TRBV7-8 combines with J gene TRBJ2-3, with a weak D call TRBD2 (5 bases). Trimming shortened V by 1 base and J by 4 bases, and 9 bases separated the two germline ends. Germline CDR1 reads SGHVS; CDR2 reads FQNEAQ. This CDR3 spans 14 amino acids. CDR3 protein: CASSLGGSADTQYF. The CDR3 DNA sequence: TGTGCCAGCAGCTTAGGAGGGAGCGCAGATACGCAGTATTTT.

This clonotype was recorded many times. This sequence joins TRBV7-9 and TRBJ2-7, with D maybe TRBD1 (5 bases). Trimming removed 3 bases at V and 6 bases at J, with 9 bases between. The CDR3 length is 12 residues. Germline values: CDR1 SEHNR, CDR2 FQNEAQ (reference sequence). The CDR3 protein is CASSFPRAEQYF. The CDR3 region has the DNA TGTGCCAGCAGCTTCCCCAGGGCCGAGCAGTACTTC.

This clonotype has just a few counts. J is TRBJ2-1 and V is TRBV7-3, with 11 bases lining up with TRBD2. CDR1 is SGHTA, CDR2 FQGTGA, per germline. CDR3 length: 13 residues. V was clipped by 4 bases and J by 12 bases; unmatched bases: 5. The CDR3 here is CASSYLAGGTQFF. CDR3 coding DNA: TGTGCCAGCAGCTACCTAGCGGGAGGTACGCAGTTCTTC.

The rearrangement joins TRBV9 to TRBJ1-6; D might be TRBD1 (6 bases). Deletions cut 4 bases from V and 4 bases from J, with 12 bases between. This CDR3 has 15 amino acids. Germline V gene lookup returns CDR1 SGDLS and CDR2 YYNGEE. CDR3 amino acids: CASSLLDRYNSPLHF. The DNA for the CDR3 is TGTGCCAGCAGCTTACTGGACAGATATAATTCACCCCTCCACTTT.

CDR3 in DNA: TGTGCCAGCAGCCTAGGTGGAGGGACTGAGCAGTTCTTC. This translates into CASSLGGGTEQFF. V usage is TRBV28 and J usage is TRBJ2-1; D is possibly TRBD2 (6 bases). This CDR3 is built from 13 residues. CDR1 is MDHEN and CDR2 is SYDVKM in the germline V gene. V was shortened by 6 bases and J by 9 bases, with 15 bases between the two germline ends.

V and J are TRBV7-2 and TRBJ2-2; 10 bases match TRBD1. Losses at the gene ends were 5 bases for V and 7 bases for J; bases not matched to a gene: 4. The CDR3 spans 14 residues. Germline V lookup: CDR1 SGHTA, CDR2 FQGNSA. This chain's CDR3 is CASSRRTGGGELFF. CDR3 DNA: TGTGCCAGCAGCCGGAGGACAGGGGGCGGGGAGCTGTTTTTT. Combining the CDR3 with reference TRBV7-2 and TRBJ2-2 gives the whole variable domain GAGVSQSPSNKVTEKGKDVELRCDPISGHTALYWYRQSLGQGLEFLIYFQGNSAPDKSGLPSDRFSAERTGGSVSTLTIQRTQQEDSAVYLCASSRRTGGGELFFGEGSRLTVL.

V usage is TRBV29-1 and J usage is TRBJ1-6; perhaps TRBD1 as D (5 bases). CDR1 is SQVTM and CDR2 is ANQGSEA in the germline V gene. With 4 bases removed from V and 10 bases from J, the gap between germline ends came to 17 bases. The CDR3 consists of 14 residues. The CDR3 DNA reads as TGCAGCGTTGCGGGGAGGGGATATATGTCACCCCTCCACTTT. Translation gives CSVAGRGYMSPLHF.

This clonotype appeared a few times. The chain employs TRBV7-2 and TRBJ2-5, with D maybe TRBD1 (6 bases). Trimming stripped 0 bases from V and 5 bases from J, with 10 bases between. The CDR3 has 14 residues. CDR1 SGHTA and CDR2 FQGNSA come from the germline V gene. In DNA form, the CDR3 reads TGTGCCAGCAGCTTAGCGGCAGGGGTGGAGACCCAGTACTTC. Its protein product is CASSLAAGVETQYF.

This clonotype occurred a few times. V usage is TRBV6-1 and J usage is TRBJ2-3; 13 bases agree with TRBD2. Germline CDR1 reads MNHNS; CDR2 reads SASEGT. Losses at the gene ends were 6 bases for V and 6 bases for J; bases not matched to a gene: 18. CDR3 size: 19 residues. CDR3 region: CASSLFTPGLAGDEDTQYF. DNA of the CDR3: TGTGCCAGCAGCCTTTTCACCCCCGGACTAGCGGGAGATGAGGATACGCAGTATTTT.

Ten or more counts support this clonotype. The V and J genes are TRBV5-1 and TRBJ1-2; tentatively, D is TRBD1 (5 bases). Deletions cut 4 bases from V and 0 bases from J, with 16 bases between. CDR1 and CDR2 from the germline V gene are SGHRS and YFSETQ. The CDR3 contains 16 residues. The CDR3 region has the DNA TGCGCCAGCAGCCCAGGATGGGGGGTAGCTAACTATGGCTACACCTTC. Its protein product is CASSPGWGVANYGYTF.